These 30 T cell receptor beta chains originate from one sample sequenced in a study of cytomegalovirus exposure and HLA in healthy donors. Vbeta (60) and Jbeta (13) primers were used in the PCR. Here immunoSEQ multiplex PCR was the method, and the copy in TCRdb shows in-frame clones only, minus some. The table has about 140,000 clones, roughly 80% seen once; the top ten hold around 3.4%. What was sequenced was PBMCs. Every receptor here comes from a middle-aged man in good health and CMV-seronegative.

The chain links TRBV30 to TRBJ2-3; TRBD1 aligns across 7 bases. This CDR3 spans 14 amino acids. CDR1 and CDR2 from the germline V gene are GTSNPN and SVGIG (reference sequence). Trimming removed 3 bases from V and 2 bases from J; junction bases left unmatched: 5. DNA for the CDR3: TGTGCCTGGAGGGTGGGACAGTACACAGATACGCAGTATTTT. Its translation is CAWRVGQYTDTQYF.

This sequence joins TRBV25-1 and TRBJ1-1; D is undetermined. Trimming removed 6 bases from V and 1 base from J, with 24 bases in between. CDR1 is MGHDK, CDR2 SYGVNS, per germline. The CDR3 runs to 18 residues. CDR3 sequence (DNA): TGTGCCAGCAGCCCCAGCGGGGTCTTTAATTTAGGGAACACTGAAGCTTTCTTT. Its translation: CASSPSGVFNLGNTEAFF. Full variable domain (missing parts from reference TRBV25-1 and TRBJ1-1): EADIYQTPRYLVIGTGKKITLECSQTMGHDKMYWYQQDPGMELHLIHYSYGVNSTEKGDLSSESTVSRIRTEHFPLTLESARPSHTSQYLCASSPSGVFNLGNTEAFFGQGTRLTVV.

In its sample, this clone was seen a few times. The chain employs TRBV19 and TRBJ2-5, with D maybe TRBD2 (7 bases). Germline CDR1 reads LNHDA; CDR2 reads SQIVND (reference sequence). The CDR3 has 15 residues. Trimming took 6 bases from V and 5 from J, leaving 19 bases between them. In DNA form, the CDR3 reads TGTGCCAGTAGCCGGGGCAGGGGAGGGTTGGAGACCCAGTACTTC. It codes for CASSRGRGGLETQYF.

The chain couples TRBV7-2 to TRBJ1-5; D is possibly TRBD1 (6 bases). V dropped 3 bases and J dropped 10 bases, with 16 bases sitting between them. Germline V gene data show CDR1 as SGHTA and CDR2 as FQGNSA. The CDR3 extends over 14 amino acids. CDR3 protein: CASSLTGWNGPQHF. DNA of the CDR3: TGTGCCAGCAGCTTGACAGGTTGGAATGGTCCCCAGCATTTT.

The V and J genes are TRBV7-6 and TRBJ1-5; the D is unclear. V lost 3 bases, J lost 3 bases, and 3 bases lay in between. The germline V gene encodes CDR1 SGHVS and CDR2 FNYEAQ. The CDR3 has 12 amino acids. The CDR3 sequence: CASSLANQPQHF. The CDR3 nucleotides read TGTGCCAGCAGCTTGGCCAATCAGCCCCAGCATTTT.

The chain combines TRBV5-1 with TRBJ2-5, with D perhaps TRBD1 (6 bases). The CDR3 is 15 amino acids. CDR1 SGHRS and CDR2 YFSETQ come from the germline V gene. V lost 0 bases and J 1 base, leaving 10 bases between the germline ends. Here the CDR3 DNA reads TGCGCCAGCAGCTTGGTGCCAGGGGCCCAAGAGACCCAGTACTTC. Protein product: CASSLVPGAQETQYF.

V and J are TRBV27 and TRBJ2-3; 12 bases are a match to TRBD2. Germline V CDR1 and CDR2: MNHEY, SMNVEV (reference sequence). The CDR3 is 17 residues long. The J segment lost 0 bases and the V segment lost 6 bases, leaving 7 bases of the junction unmatched. The DNA of the CDR3 is TGTGCCAGCAGCCCGACTAGCGGGGGACCGAGCACAGATACGCAGTATTTT. This sequence encodes CASSPTSGGPSTDTQYF.

The rearrangement links TRBV9 to TRBJ1-1; a weak D match, TRBD1 (6 bases). Germline CDR1 is SGDLS and CDR2 is YYNGEE. This CDR3 has 15 residues. Trimming pared 4 bases from V and 2 bases from J, leaving 15 bases between. The CDR3 protein is CASSPPPTGNTEAFF. The CDR3 bases are TGTGCCAGCAGCCCCCCGCCGACAGGTAACACTGAAGCTTTCTTT. Complete variable domain (other parts from reference TRBV9 and TRBJ1-1): DSGVTQTPKHLITATGQRVTLRCSPRSGDLSVYWYQQSLDQGLQFLIQYYNGEERAKGNILERFSAQQFPDLHSELNLSSLELGDSALYFCASSPPPTGNTEAFFGQGTRLTVV.

The chain has TRBV5-1 and TRBJ2-2, with TRBD2 matching over 7 bases. The CDR3 loop spans 15 amino acids. Germline trimming cut 2 bases from V and 4 bases from J; bases unmatched to any gene: 5. Germline V gene lookup returns CDR1 SGHRS and CDR2 YFSETQ. The CDR3 DNA is TGCGCCAGCAGCTTCTGGGGGGGTGGCACCGGGGAGCTGTTTTTT. Protein: CASSFWGGGTGELFF.

In its sample, this clone was seen once. V and J are TRBV7-2 and TRBJ2-5, with TRBD2 matching 11 bases. The CDR3 sequence is 16 residues long. Trimming at V came to 3 bases and at J to 5 bases, leaving 8 bases not matched to a gene. Germline lookup yields CDR1 SGHTA and CDR2 FQGNSA. CDR3 region: CASSFTSGGQGETQYF. CDR3 DNA sequence: TGTGCCAGCAGCTTCACTAGCGGGGGCCAAGGGGAGACCCAGTACTTC.

The rearrangement links TRBV5-1 to TRBJ2-5, with TRBD1 matching over 9 bases. CDR1 and CDR2 (germline): SGHRS, YFSETQ. The CDR3 is 15 amino acids. The junction had 6 bases not matched to a gene; V was cut back by 4 bases and J by 2 bases. CDR3 coding DNA: TGCGCCAGCAGCGTAGACAGGGGGGATCAAGAGACCCAGTACTTC. This translates into CASSVDRGDQETQYF.

This clone was recorded only once. This sample also contains other DNA sequences that code for the same CDR3. This chain joins TRBV7-9 and TRBJ2-7; 9 nucleotides match TRBD1. Trimming took 6 bases from V and 5 from J; bases not matched to a gene: 2. CDR1 SEHNR and CDR2 FQNEAQ come from the germline V gene (reference sequence). CDR3 length: 12 amino acids. CDR3 DNA: TGTGCCAGCAGTCGACAGGGGGACGAGCAGTACTTC. Its translation is CASSRQGDEQYF. Using reference TRBV7-9 and TRBJ2-7 for the parts outside the CDR3, the full variable domain is DTGVSQNPRHKITKRGQNVTFRCDPISEHNRLYWYRQTLGQGPEFLTYFQNEAQLEKSRLLSDRFSAERPKGSFSTLEIQRTEQGDSAMYLCASSRQGDEQYFGPGTRLTVT.

The chain uses TRBV5-6 and TRBJ1-2; 8 bases are a match to TRBD1. Germline-derived CDR1 and CDR2 are SGHDT and YYEEEE. V was clipped by 0 bases and J by 2 bases; unmatched bases: 0. This CDR3 region has 14 residues. CDR3 coding DNA: TGTGCCAGCAGCTTGGGACAGGGGAACTATGGCTACACCTTC. This sequence encodes CASSLGQGNYGYTF.

This chain connects TRBV2 to TRBJ1-6, with D tentatively TRBD1 (5 bases). From germline, CDR1 is SNHLY and CDR2 FYNNEI. Between the trimmed V and J ends, which lost 8 bases and 2 bases, there was a span of 13 bases. The length of the CDR3 is 15 residues. The DNA for the CDR3 is TGTGCCAGCGATTTTCAGGGCCCCTATAATTCACCCCTCCACTTT. It encodes CASDFQGPYNSPLHF.

This clone was counted between two and nine times. The rearrangement links TRBV9 to TRBJ2-1; 12 bases align to TRBD2. The CDR3 is made up of 16 amino acids. J was trimmed by 6 bases and V by 3 bases; bases with no gene match: 7. Germline V gives CDR1 SGDLS, CDR2 YYNGEE. Written as DNA, the CDR3 is TGTGCCAGCAGCGCTAGCGGGGGGGCGGAGGGCAATGAGCAGTTCTTC. Translation: CASSASGGAEGNEQFF.

J is TRBJ1-3 and V is TRBV28; 9 bases fit TRBD1. CDR3 length: 15 amino acids. V lost 7 bases and J lost 4; bases outside the gene matches: 8. Per the germline V gene, CDR1 is MDHEN and CDR2 is SYDVKM. The CDR3 nucleotides are TGTGCCAGCAATAAACAGGGGGCTGCCGGAAACACCATATATTTT. Its translation: CASNKQGAAGNTIYF.

V gene TRBV7-2 combines with J gene TRBJ1-1; no firm D call. Between the trimmed V and J ends, which lost 4 bases and 3 bases, there was a span of 21 bases. This CDR3 contains 17 residues. The germline CDR1 and CDR2 sequences are SGHTA and FQGNSA. The CDR3 here is CASSSRSARLADTEAFF. CDR3 sequence (DNA): TGTGCCAGCAGCTCGAGGTCGGCCCGACTGGCGGACACTGAAGCTTTCTTT.

The CDR3 DNA follows: TGTGCCAGCAGCGCCGGGACAGGCCTTGGAAACACCATATATTTT. Amino acid sequence: CASSAGTGLGNTIYF. The chain recombines TRBV9 with TRBJ1-3; 8 positions match TRBD1. J gave up 3 bases and V 3 bases, and 5 bases lay outside the gene matches. The CDR3 totals 15 residues. Per the germline V gene, CDR1 is SGDLS and CDR2 is YYNGEE.

V gene TRBV27 combines with J gene TRBJ2-2, with 8 bases lining up with TRBD1. V was pared by 5 bases and J by 7 bases, with 9 bases of the junction left unmatched. Germline CDR1 reads MNHEY; CDR2 reads SMNVEV (reference sequence). There are 15 residues in the CDR3. The CDR3 reads CASSLRDRSVGELFF. The CDR3 nucleotides read TGTGCCAGCAGTCTCCGGGACAGGTCTGTCGGGGAGCTGTTTTTT.

The chain employs TRBV11-2 and TRBJ2-7; tentative D call: TRBD2 (6 bases). CDR3 length equals 19 residues. Germline lookup yields CDR1 SGHAT and CDR2 FQNNGV. The V and J ends lost 1 base and 3 bases respectively, with 25 bases between them. CDR3 loop: CASSLAGDFVWRADYEQYF. The CDR3 DNA is TGTGCCAGCAGCTTAGCGGGGGACTTCGTCTGGCGGGCCGACTACGAGCAGTACTTC. Using reference TRBV11-2 and TRBJ2-7 for the parts outside the CDR3, the full variable domain is EAGVAQSPRYKIIEKRQSVAFWCNPISGHATLYWYQQILGQGPKLLIQFQNNGVVDDSQLPKDRFSAERLKGVDSTLKIQPAKLEDSAVYLCASSLAGDFVWRADYEQYFGPGTRLTVT.

This clone was detected once. The J gene is TRBJ1-1, the V gene TRBV7-9; possibly TRBD1 for D (5 bases). V was trimmed by 2 bases and J by 4 bases, leaving 11 bases between them. Germline CDR1 SEHNR, CDR2 FQNEAQ (reference sequence). This CDR3 is 14 amino acids long. CDR3 sequence: CASSLWQGGTEAFF. CDR3 sequence (DNA): TGTGCCAGCAGCTTATGGCAGGGAGGCACTGAAGCTTTCTTT.

This clone appeared a few times. The gene calls are TRBV27 and TRBJ2-2; D gene ambiguous. Deletions cut 6 bases from V and 2 bases from J, with 7 bases between. CDR3 size: 13 residues. CDR1 and CDR2 (germline): MNHEY, SMNVEV (reference sequence). In DNA, the CDR3 is TGTGCCAGCAGGGAGACCAACACCGGGGAGCTGTTTTTT. It codes for CASRETNTGELFF.

This clone was counted a few times. The J gene is TRBJ1-2, the V gene TRBV5-6, with D uncertain. V lost 4 bases and J 4 bases, leaving 17 bases between the germline ends. This CDR3 is 15 amino acids long. Germline V lookup: CDR1 SGHDT, CDR2 YYEEEE. The CDR3 loop is CASSTPTLAGYGYTF. The CDR3 bases are TGTGCCAGCAGCACCCCCACCCTAGCCGGCTATGGCTACACCTTC.

The V call is TRBV7-8, the J call TRBJ1-1; D unclear. The germline V and J ends were trimmed by 2 bases and 0 bases, with 4 bases remaining between them. Germline loops: CDR1 SGHVS, CDR2 FQNEAQ. CDR3 length: 13 amino acids. DNA for the CDR3: TGTGCCAGCAGCTTACAGGTGAACACTGAAGCTTTCTTT. This codes for CASSLQVNTEAFF.

V gene TRBV5-5 combines with J gene TRBJ1-1; 8 bases fit TRBD1. The CDR3 consists of 15 residues. Losses at the gene ends were 2 bases for V and 4 bases for J; bases not matched to a gene: 7. CDR1 and CDR2 from the germline V gene are SGHKS and YYEKEE (reference sequence). The CDR3 here is CASSFVDRESTEAFF. As DNA, the CDR3 is TGTGCCAGCAGCTTCGTGGACAGGGAAAGCACTGAAGCTTTCTTT. Based on the CDR3 plus reference TRBV5-5 and TRBJ1-1, the full variable domain is DAGVTQSPTHLIKTRGQQVTLRCSPISGHKSVSWYQQVLGQGPQFIFQYYEKEERGRGNFPDRFSARQFPNYSSELNVNALLLGDSALYLCASSFVDRESTEAFFGQGTRLTVV.

The chain recombines TRBV4-2 with TRBJ2-5, with 13 bases matching TRBD2. J gave up 6 bases and V 4 bases, and 5 bases lay outside the gene matches. Germline V gives CDR1 LGHNA, CDR2 YNFKEQ. The CDR3 has 15 residues. CDR3: CASSRGLAGVKTQYF. The CDR3 nucleotides are TGTGCCAGCAGCCGTGGACTAGCGGGGGTGAAGACCCAGTACTTC.

This chain links TRBV7-3 with TRBJ2-1; a possible D gene is TRBD2 (6 bases). V lost 2 bases to trimming and J lost 3 bases, with 11 bases between them. The CDR3 consists of 15 residues. Per germline, CDR1 SGHTA and CDR2 FQGTGA. DNA for the CDR3: TGTGCCAGCAGCTTATATGAGGAGGGCTACAATGAGCAGTTCTTC. Translation gives CASSLYEEGYNEQFF.

The genes are TRBV28 and TRBJ1-2; a possible D gene is TRBD1 (5 bases). The CDR3 runs 15 residues. Germline V gives CDR1 MDHEN, CDR2 SYDVKM. V gave up 5 bases and J gave up 4 bases, with 17 bases separating them. CDR3 loop: CASSAQVGRTYGYTF. Here the CDR3 DNA reads TGTGCCAGCAGTGCCCAGGTGGGGCGGACCTATGGCTACACCTTC.

The rearrangement uses TRBV7-3 and TRBJ2-3; 7 bases match TRBD2. The junction had 5 bases not matched to a gene; V was cut back by 3 bases and J by 5 bases. The CDR3 extends over 14 amino acids. In germline, CDR1 is SGHTA, CDR2 FQGTGA. The CDR3, as DNA: TGTGCCAGCAGCTTGGGCGGGGGAGGAGATACGCAGTATTTT. Its protein product is CASSLGGGGDTQYF.

The genes are TRBV11-2 and TRBJ1-5; possibly TRBD1 for D (6 bases). V dropped 1 base and J dropped 7 bases, with 14 bases sitting between them. There are 15 residues in the CDR3. Germline V CDR1 and CDR2: SGHAT, FQNNGV. CDR3 sequence: CASSLVGGGGQPQHF. The CDR3 nucleotides are TGTGCCAGCAGCTTAGTAGGGGGAGGGGGGCAGCCCCAGCATTTT. Full variable domain (remainder filled in from reference TRBV11-2 and TRBJ1-5): EAGVAQSPRYKIIEKRQSVAFWCNPISGHATLYWYQQILGQGPKLLIQFQNNGVVDDSQLPKDRFSAERLKGVDSTLKIQPAKLEDSAVYLCASSLVGGGGQPQHFGDGTRLSIL.